These 8 T cell receptor beta chains share one sample of origin, sequenced in a study of cytomegalovirus exposure and HLA in healthy donors. Using immunoSEQ multiplex PCR, the repertoire was profiled, and TCRdb retains in-frame clones only, with some absent. The sample consists of roughly 100,000 clones, less than 90% of them appearing once. Material for sequencing was PBMCs. These receptors were obtained from a woman in her late teens or twenties in good health and CMV-seropositive.

The chain recombines TRBV19 with TRBJ2-1; no clear D gene. The CDR3 runs to 13 residues. V lost 0 bases and J lost 3, with 3 bases in between. Germline V gene data show CDR1 as LNHDA and CDR2 as SQIVND (reference sequence). CDR3 bases: TGTGCCAGTAGTATAGATAGCTACAATGAGCAGTTCTTC. Its translation is CASSIDSYNEQFF.

This clone was seen just once. V and J are TRBV5-8 and TRBJ1-4, with 7 nucleotides matching TRBD1. V lost 5 bases, J lost 8 bases, and 6 bases stayed unmatched. The CDR3 extends over 13 amino acids. Germline-derived CDR1 and CDR2 are SGHTS and YDEGEE. The CDR3 spells CASRNSGQEKLFF. CDR3 nucleotides: TGTGCCAGCAGGAACTCGGGACAGGAAAAACTGTTTTTT.

This chain uses TRBV19 with TRBJ1-6; TRBD1 matches 9 bases. Germline CDR1 reads LNHDA; CDR2 reads SQIVND (reference sequence). The CDR3 contains 15 residues. The V and J ends lost 1 base and 7 bases, in that order; junction bases with no gene match: 2. CDR3 residues: CASSIGQGVNSPLHF. CDR3 bases: TGTGCCAGTAGTATAGGACAGGGGGTAAATTCACCCCTCCACTTT.

The chain's CDR3 is CASSPGTGKVNIQYF. CDR3 DNA: TGTGCCAGCTCACCAGGGACAGGGAAGGTAAACATTCAGTACTTC. The chain employs TRBV18 and TRBJ2-4, with 9 bases that match TRBD1. This CDR3 has 15 residues. CDR1 KGHSH and CDR2 LQKENI come from the germline V gene. Losses at the gene ends were 2 bases for V and 6 bases for J; bases not matched to a gene: 5.

The chain joins TRBV15 to TRBJ2-7; a weak D match, TRBD1 (5 bases). The CDR3 consists of 13 residues. The germline V gene has CDR1 LNHNV and CDR2 YYDKDF (reference sequence). Trimming left V 0 bases short and J 5 bases short, with 8 bases between. CDR3 in DNA: TGTGCCACCAGCAGAGAGCCAGGGAACGAGCAGTACTTC. Protein sequence: CATSREPGNEQYF.

The chain uses TRBV25-1 and TRBJ1-2; 9 nucleotides agree with TRBD1. After removal of 3 bases from V and 2 bases from J, the junction contained 4 bases not matched to a gene. Germline V gene lookup returns CDR1 MGHDK and CDR2 SYGVNS. CDR3 size: 15 residues. CDR3 coding DNA: TGTGCCAGCAGTGATCCACAGGGGGCCAACTATGGCTACACCTTC. Its protein is CASSDPQGANYGYTF.

The J gene is TRBJ1-5, the V gene TRBV2; D perhaps matches TRBD1 (5 bases). Germline-derived CDR1 and CDR2 are SNHLY and FYNNEI. Trimming took 6 bases from V and 15 from J, leaving 15 bases between them. CDR3 length: 11 residues. The CDR3, as DNA: TGTGCCAGCAGCTTCGACAGAGACCGGCATTTT. Translated: CASSFDRDRHF.

The chain has TRBV4-1 and TRBJ2-1; tentatively, D is TRBD1 (6 bases). CDR3 size: 16 residues. V was clipped by 2 bases and J by 8 bases, with 19 bases between them. Per the germline V gene, CDR1 is MGHRA and CDR2 is YSYEKL. The CDR3 loop is CASSQPKQGGHHEQFF. The CDR3 nucleotides are TGCGCCAGCAGCCAACCAAAACAGGGCGGTCATCATGAGCAGTTCTTC.